In this sample, the clone carrying this TCR beta chain is medium-sized. This specimen comes from a study of circulating CD8 cells and anti-PD-1 response in melanoma. Germline values: CDR1 SGDLS, CDR2 YYNGEE. The length of the CDR3 is 15 residues. V lost 2 bases and J lost 6, with 16 bases in between. Live CD3+CD8+TCRalphabeta+ cells were sorted into four subsets by PD-1 and/or TIGIT. The QIAseq Immune Repertoire TCR panel built the libraries from roughly 15 ng of total RNA. TCRdb analysed the reads with MiXCR anew, one entry per CDR3 protein. The table records roughly 890 distinct CDR3 sequences, around 9.9% of them present only once.

The source of this sequence is a human donor with melanoma. Sequenced here: CD8+ T cells from PBMCs, sampled at baseline or after one month of anti-PD-1 therapy (not recorded which). The rearrangement uses TRBV9 and TRBJ2-3; D is ambiguous. The CDR3, as DNA: TGTGCCAGCAGCGTTCCTCTCACGCTGGGGGATACGCAGTATTTT. It codes for CASSVPLTLGDTQYF.